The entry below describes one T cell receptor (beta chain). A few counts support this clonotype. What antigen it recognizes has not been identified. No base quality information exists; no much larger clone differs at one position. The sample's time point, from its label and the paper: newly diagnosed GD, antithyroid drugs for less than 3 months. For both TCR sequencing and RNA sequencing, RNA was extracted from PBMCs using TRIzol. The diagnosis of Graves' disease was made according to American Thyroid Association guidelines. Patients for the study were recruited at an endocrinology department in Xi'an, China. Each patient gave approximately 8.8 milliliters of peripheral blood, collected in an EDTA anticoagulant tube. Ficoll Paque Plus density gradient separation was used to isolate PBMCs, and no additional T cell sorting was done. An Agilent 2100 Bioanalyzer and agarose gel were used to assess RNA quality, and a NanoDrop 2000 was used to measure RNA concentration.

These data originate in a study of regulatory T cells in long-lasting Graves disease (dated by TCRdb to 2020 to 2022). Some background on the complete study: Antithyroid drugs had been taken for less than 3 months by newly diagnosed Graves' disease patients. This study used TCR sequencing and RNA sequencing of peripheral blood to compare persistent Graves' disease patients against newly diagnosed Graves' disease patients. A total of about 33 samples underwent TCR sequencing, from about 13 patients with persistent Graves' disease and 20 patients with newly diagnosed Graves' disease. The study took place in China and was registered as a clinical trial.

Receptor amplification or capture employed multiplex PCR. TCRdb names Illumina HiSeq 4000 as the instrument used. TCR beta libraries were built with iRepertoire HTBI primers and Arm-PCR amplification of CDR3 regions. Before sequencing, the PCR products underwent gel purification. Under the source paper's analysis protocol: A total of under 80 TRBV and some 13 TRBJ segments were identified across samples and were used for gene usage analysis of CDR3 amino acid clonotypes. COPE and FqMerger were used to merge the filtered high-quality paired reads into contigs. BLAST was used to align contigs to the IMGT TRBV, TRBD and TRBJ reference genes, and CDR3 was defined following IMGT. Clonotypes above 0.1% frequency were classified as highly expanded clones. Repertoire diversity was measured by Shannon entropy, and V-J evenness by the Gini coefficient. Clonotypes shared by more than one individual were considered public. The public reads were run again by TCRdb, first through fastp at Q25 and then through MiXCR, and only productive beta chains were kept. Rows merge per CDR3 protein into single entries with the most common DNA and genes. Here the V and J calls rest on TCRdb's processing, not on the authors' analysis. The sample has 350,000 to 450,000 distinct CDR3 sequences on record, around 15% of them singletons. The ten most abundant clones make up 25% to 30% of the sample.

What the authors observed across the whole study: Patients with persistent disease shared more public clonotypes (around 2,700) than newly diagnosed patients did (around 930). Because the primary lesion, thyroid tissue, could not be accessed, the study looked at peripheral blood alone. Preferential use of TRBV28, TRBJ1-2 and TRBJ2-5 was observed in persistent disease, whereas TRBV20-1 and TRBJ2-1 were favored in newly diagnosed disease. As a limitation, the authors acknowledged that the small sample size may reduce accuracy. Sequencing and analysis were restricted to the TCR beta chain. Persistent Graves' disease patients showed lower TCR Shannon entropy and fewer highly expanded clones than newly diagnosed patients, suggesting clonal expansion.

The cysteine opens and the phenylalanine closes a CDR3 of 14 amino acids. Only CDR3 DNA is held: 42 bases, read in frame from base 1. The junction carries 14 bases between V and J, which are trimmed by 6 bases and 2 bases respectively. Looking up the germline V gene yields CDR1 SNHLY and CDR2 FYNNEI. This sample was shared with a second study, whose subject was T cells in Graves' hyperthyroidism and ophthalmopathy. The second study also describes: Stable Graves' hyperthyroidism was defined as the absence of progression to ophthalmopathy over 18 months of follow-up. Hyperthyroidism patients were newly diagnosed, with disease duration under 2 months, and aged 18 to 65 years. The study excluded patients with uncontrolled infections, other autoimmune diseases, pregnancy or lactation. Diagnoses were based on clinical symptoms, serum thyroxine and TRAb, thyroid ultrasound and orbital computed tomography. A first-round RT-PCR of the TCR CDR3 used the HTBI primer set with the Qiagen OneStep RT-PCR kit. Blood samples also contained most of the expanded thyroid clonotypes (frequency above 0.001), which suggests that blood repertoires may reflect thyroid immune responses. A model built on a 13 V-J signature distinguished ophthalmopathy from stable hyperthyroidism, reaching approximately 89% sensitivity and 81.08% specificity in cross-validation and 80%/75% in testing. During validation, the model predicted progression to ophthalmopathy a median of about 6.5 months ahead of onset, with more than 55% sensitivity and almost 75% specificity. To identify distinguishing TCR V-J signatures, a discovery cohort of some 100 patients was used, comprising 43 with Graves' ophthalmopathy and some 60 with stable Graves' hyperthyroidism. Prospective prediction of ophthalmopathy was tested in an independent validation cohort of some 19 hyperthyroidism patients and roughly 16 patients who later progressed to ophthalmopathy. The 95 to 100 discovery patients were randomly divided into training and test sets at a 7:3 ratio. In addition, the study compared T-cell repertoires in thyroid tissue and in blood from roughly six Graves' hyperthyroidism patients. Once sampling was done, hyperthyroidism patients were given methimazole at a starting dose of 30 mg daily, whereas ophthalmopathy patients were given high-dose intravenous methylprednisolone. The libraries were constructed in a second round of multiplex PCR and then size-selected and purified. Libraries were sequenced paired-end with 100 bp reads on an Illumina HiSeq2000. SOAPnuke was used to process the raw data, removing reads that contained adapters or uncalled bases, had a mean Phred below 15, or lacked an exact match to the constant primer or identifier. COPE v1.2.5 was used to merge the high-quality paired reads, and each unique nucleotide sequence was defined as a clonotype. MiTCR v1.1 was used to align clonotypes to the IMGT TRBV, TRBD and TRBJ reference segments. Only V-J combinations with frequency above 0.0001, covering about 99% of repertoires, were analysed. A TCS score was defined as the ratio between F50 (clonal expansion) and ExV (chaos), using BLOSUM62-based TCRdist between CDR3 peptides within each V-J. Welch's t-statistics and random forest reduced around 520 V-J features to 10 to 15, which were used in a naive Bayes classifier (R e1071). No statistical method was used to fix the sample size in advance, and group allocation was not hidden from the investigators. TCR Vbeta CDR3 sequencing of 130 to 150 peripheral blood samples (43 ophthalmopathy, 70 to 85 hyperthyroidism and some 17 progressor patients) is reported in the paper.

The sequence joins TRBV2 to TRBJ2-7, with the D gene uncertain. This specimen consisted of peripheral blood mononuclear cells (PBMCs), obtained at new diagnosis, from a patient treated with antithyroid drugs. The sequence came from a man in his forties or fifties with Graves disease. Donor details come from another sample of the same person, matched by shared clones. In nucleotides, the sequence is TGTGCCAGCAGGGACCTCGGACGGACCTACGAGCAGTACTTC. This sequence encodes CASRDLGRTYEQYF.